This TCR beta chain came from a study of early stage breast cancer tumors. Looking at the study overall: Samples were sequenced at around 10-fold average coverage.

As to this clone: Its specificity is not known.

Findings of the study overall: Compared with adjacent normal breast, tumors showed around 2.7-fold denser, more clonal T cells. Comparing each tissue with blood distinguished tumor from normal in about 90% of the 16 patients.

Blood replicates held 0.5 ug DNA, tumor or normal breast about 1.5 ug, two each. The assay was immunoSEQ multiplex PCR, and TCRdb's table has in-frame clones only and misses some. The sample consists of about 51,000 clones, just under 80% of them appearing once. The sequencing input was blood. This clonotype was sampled from a person aged 35 to 50 with breast cancer.

CDR3 region: CAWRYSGTRDTQYF. CDR3 DNA sequence: TGTGCCTGGAGGTATTCCGGGACCCGAGATACGCAGTATTTT. The V and J genes are TRBV30 and TRBJ2-3; the D gene could be TRBD1 or TRBD2 (5 bases each). The CDR3 totals 14 residues. Trimming removed 3 bases at V and 5 bases at J, with 15 bases between. Per germline, CDR1 GTSNPN and CDR2 SVGIG (reference sequence).